This T cell receptor (beta chain) was recovered during a study of cytomegalovirus exposure and HLA in healthy donors (dated by TCRdb to 2016 to 2017). Background on the whole study: According to an earlier analysis of several hundred of the donors, about 170 million T cells yielded 90 million to 140 million unique TCR beta sequences and 276 Gb of sequence data. The study aimed to test whether cataloging public T cell receptors could reveal signatures of past pathogen exposure. To decide whether each TCR beta V gene segment behaved as functional or pseudogenic, an earlier analysis of some 600 of the donors relied on high-throughput TCR beta sequencing. A later analysis re-analyzed previously published TCR beta repertoires from 550 to 700 donors and added high-resolution HLA genotyping to study TCR occurrence patterns. An early release covering about 600 HLA-typed donors comprised approximately 290 gigabases of sequencing data and tens of millions of unique TCR sequences. The study profiled the T cell repertoires of approximately 700 subjects by immunosequencing and related them to cytomegalovirus serostatus. HLA typing covered class I and class II loci at four-digit resolution. The study combined high-throughput TCR immunosequencing, statistical association of individual TCRs with disease status, and machine learning to predict cytomegalovirus infection status. Among the roughly 390 genotyped donors, under 90% belonged to the genetic ancestry cluster associated with self-reported Caucasian donors. Because of strong linkage in the cohort, five DR-DQ haplotypes were treated as single units for association and clustering. Every discovery cohort repertoire had been produced on one sequencing platform. In a later genetic analysis, genome-wide SNP genotypes for about three fifths of the 666 donors were used, and that subset was treated as a discovery cohort. Among 300 to 500 genotyped donors of the cohort, an average of roughly 230,000 unique TCR beta nucleotide sequences was sequenced per donor, of which about 18% were non-productive. In the later analysis, no new phenotypic data were used to find candidate immune exposures; instead, reliance was placed on TCR beta sequences and their occurrence across donors. Alongside the repertoire data, information on donor age, sex, ethnicity and CMV serostatus was compiled. Typing coverage varied by locus: roughly 629-640 donors for A, B, C, DRB1 and DQB1; approximately 500 for DQA1; approximately 570 for DPA1; 450 to 480 for DPB1. In addition to the first cohort of approximately 670 subjects, a separate validation cohort of 100 to 150 different subjects was used.

In total, 500 to 700 healthy bone marrow donors made up the cohort. All cohort members were sampled while nominally healthy, although unrecorded immune exposures were likely present. The donor tested CMV seronegative and was one of the 352 seronegative cohort members. A peripheral blood sample was provided by each donor, and peripheral blood mononuclear cells were used for TCR beta sequencing. The Qiagen DNeasy Blood Extraction Kit was used to extract genomic DNA from the blood cell samples. Receptor libraries were prepared by the immunoSEQ multiplex PCR assay. For the multiplex PCR, a mixture combining 60 forward primers for TCR Vbeta segments and 13 reverse primers for TCR Jbeta segments was used. The CDR3 region of rearranged TCR beta genes was amplified from genomic DNA by a multiplex PCR assay. The Illumina HiSeq System was used to sequence the amplified TCR beta libraries as 87-base-pair reads. The source study handled its data this way. Across the roughly 600 repertoires, a later analysis counted tens of millions of unique TCR beta chains, approximately 12 million of which were shared by at least two donors. Raw reads were error-corrected and collapsed into unique sequences by a nearest-neighbor algorithm in which closely related sequences were merged to remove PCR and sequencing errors. V, D and J gene segments were assigned by aligning CDR3 sequences to IMGT reference sequences. Each retained sequence needed at least a six-nucleotide match to both a V gene segment and a J gene segment. Rearrangements were called productive when the CDR3 lacked stop codons and stayed in frame with V and J; all others were non-productive. CDR3 was defined by IMGT convention, running from the second conserved V-encoded cysteine to the conserved J-encoded phenylalanine. In an earlier analysis of 500 to 650 of the donors, sequences lacking an unambiguous match to a single V gene segment were excluded. An earlier analysis of several hundred of the donors called V segments functional above 56.7% productive rearrangements and segregating when the between-donor standard deviation exceeded 5%. A statistical classification framework was built to diagnose cytomegalovirus status from the catalog of TCR beta chain sequences. V and J gene assignment, in a later analysis, came from comparing TCR nucleotide sequences with IMGT/GENE-DB human TR gene sequences. A later analysis assigned CDR3 sequences and most-parsimonious VDJ recombination scenarios with the TCRdist pipeline. In a later analysis, each TCR beta chain was defined by its CDR3 amino acid sequence together with its V-gene family, and reads without a unique V-gene family were excluded. As a way to deal with suspected cross-contamination and a sequencing artifact, a later analysis dropped hundreds of nucleotide sequences that were highly shared and had low generation probability. For each public chain, a later analysis derived a clonal expansion index from normalized ranks of inferred template counts within each repertoire. A later analysis computed generation probabilities with a VDJ recombination model fitted to out-of-frame rearrangements, and checked the results against IGoR. In a later analysis, TCR-TCR, TCR-HLA and TCR-CMV co-occurrence was scored with hypergeometric tests, and a repertoire-size bias correction was applied to TCR pairs. To estimate false discovery rates, a later analysis permuted the HLA or CMV assignments 20 times. In a later analysis, co-occurring TCRs were grouped using DBSCAN, and TCRdist sequence similarity was added for clustering within HLA-allele-positive subsets. For co-occurrence clustering, repertoires with fewer than 30,000 or more than 120,000 public chains were excluded, along with four or five repertoires with anomalous nucleotide sharing. TCRdb carries this immuneACCESS record with in-frame sequences only. Its versions omit some clonotypes, under half of them owing to an unresolved V gene in the studies checked, with the rest unexplained. V and J calls and clone size follow that table, whereas D and trimming were derived from the DNA. This sample has some 240,000 clones in its table, and around nine tenths of those were observed once. About 1.5% of the sample rests with the top ten.

About this clone itself: Its antigen remains unidentified. Base qualities are not recorded, but no much larger clone differs from it by a single base.

General study outcomes and caveats: Most CMV-associated TCR beta chains appeared to be HLA-restricted in a later analysis, and the HLA associations seemed to be driven largely by CMV exposure. Most TCR sequences were seen in very few donors, while some public TCRs were found in many individuals. In an earlier analysis of some 500 of the donors, most TCR beta V segments were observed in productive rearrangements about 87% or about 30% of the time, broadly matching IMGT annotations. Linkage disequilibrium might explain the correlated functional status among segregating V segments, but an unknown experimental factor could not be excluded. A group of highly shared sequence variants was considered likely to be a technical artifact of the sequencing pipeline. The presence/absence analyses assumed that sequencing depth was roughly uniform across donors, and that assumption may not be true. When HLA alleles, especially DR and DQ, strongly co-occurred, TCR associations were difficult to assign to individual alleles. In a later analysis, HLA-associated TCR beta chains were found to be more clonally expanded and to have lower generation probabilities than equally common non-associated chains. In a later genetic analysis, fewer N-insertions in productive TCRs were reported among donors in an Asian-associated ancestry cluster than the roughly 640-donor mean. In this cohort, only TCR beta chains were sequenced, and detectable features were limited by the absence of alpha or paired-chain data. A few of the identified cytomegalovirus-associated TCR beta chains were confirmed in vitro to be specific for cytomegalovirus antigens. According to the authors, the approach could potentially be generalized to other disease states and immunological phenotypes. In the study, roughly 160 TCR beta chains were listed as associated with cytomegalovirus. Several of the top co-occurrence clusters appeared to be linked to parvovirus B19, influenza, CMV and Epstein-Barr virus, according to a later analysis. CMV serostatus was the only immune exposure information available for the cohort. Because some donors lacked HLA typing at each locus, the association tests relied only on the typed subset. A further reported finding was that TCR beta sequences accurately predicted the HLA-A and HLA-B alleles for most subjects in the first cohort. Because counts were too low, 15 to 20 rarely observed V segments, including chromosome 9 orphons, were left out of the earlier analysis of over 550 of the donors. An association between a missense DCLRE1C variant and V-gene and J-gene trimming of TCR beta chains was found in a later genetic analysis and replicated in an independent cohort. The classifier was reported to diagnose cytomegalovirus status with high specificity and sensitivity in both the original cohort and the validation cohort. The 87-base-pair reads could not distinguish some IMGT-functional V segments, including TRBV6-2 and TRBV6-3, so those segments were excluded. A later analysis associated 16,951 TCR beta sequences with specific HLA alleles at a false discovery rate of 0.05. According to a later analysis, TCR association rates differed among HLA loci, with DRB1 alleles showing the most associated TCRs and HLA-C alleles showing the fewest.

Based on the germline V gene, the CDR1 and CDR2 sequences are MDHEN and SYDVKM. Taken from cysteine to phenylalanine, the CDR3 has 10 residues. Here the CDR3 DNA is all that survives: 30 bases in frame from base 1. The germline ends are 13 bases apart after V is trimmed by 10 bases and J by 12 bases. The clonotype was recovered from a girl aged 2 to 9 in good health and CMV-seronegative. Source material: PBMCs. This receptor chain uses TRBV28 and TRBJ2-1, with the D gene uncertain. The CDR3 protein sequence reads: CATQANGQFF. The bases read TGTGCCACCCAGGCGAACGGGCAGTTCTTC. Reference TRBV28 and TRBJ2-1 genes cover what lies past the CDR3, so the full variable domain is DVKVTQSSRYLVKRTGEKVFLECVQDMDHENMFWYRQDPGLGLRLIYFSYDVKMKEKGDIPEGYSVSREKKERFSLILESASTNQTSMYLCATQANGQFFGPGTRLTVL.